The 8 T cell receptor beta chains in this list originate from one sample, sequenced in a study of OX40 agonist ivuxolimab in advanced cancers. Data came from immunoSEQ multiplex PCR; TCRdb stores just in-frame clones and leaves some out. The table shows 75,000 to 100,000 clones, with about 80% occurring only once. Sequences were derived from CD4+ or CD8+ T cells sorted from blood, sampled in a trial of the OX40 agonist ivuxolimab. The receptors here all came from an adult with an advanced solid tumor such as melanoma, head and neck, liver or kidney cancer.

The chain uses TRBV6-5 and TRBJ1-4; 8 bases are shared with TRBD1. The V and J ends lost 2 bases and 5 bases, in that order; junction bases with no gene match: 4. CDR3 length: 15 amino acids. CDR1 is MNHEY, CDR2 SVGAGI, per germline. CDR3 DNA: TGTGCCAGCAGTTACCCTGGACAGGGCAATGAAAAACTGTTTTTT. Translated: CASSYPGQGNEKLFF.

The chain couples TRBV18 to TRBJ1-4, with TRBD1 matching 7 bases. The CDR3 consists of 15 residues. CDR1 is KGHSH, CDR2 LQKENI, per germline. Trimming removed 6 bases from V and 7 bases from J; junction bases left unmatched: 11. CDR3 sequence: CASSRDSRQSEKLFF. CDR3 nucleotide sequence: TGTGCCAGCTCCCGGGACAGTCGACAGAGTGAAAAACTGTTTTTT.

V usage is TRBV7-2 and J usage is TRBJ1-5, with 10 bases matching TRBD1. Germline trimming cut 5 bases from V and 7 bases from J; bases unmatched to any gene: 11. The length of the CDR3 is 16 residues. Germline CDR1 SGHTA, CDR2 FQGNSA. CDR3 DNA sequence: TGTGCCAGCAGCCTTTATGGGACAGGGGCCGAGCAGCCCCAGCATTTT. This codes for CASSLYGTGAEQPQHF.

The chain combines TRBV18 with TRBJ2-2, with 8 positions matching TRBD1. CDR3 size: 17 residues. Germline CDR1 reads KGHSH; CDR2 reads LQKENI. V was clipped by 2 bases and J by 1 base; unmatched bases: 6. CDR3 sequence: CASSPTPGGWNTGELFF. The CDR3 DNA sequence: TGTGCCAGCTCACCAACGCCAGGGGGCTGGAACACCGGGGAGCTGTTTTTT.

This chain uses TRBV29-1 with TRBJ2-5; 9 positions match TRBD1. The J call may be wrong; the DNA end is better matched by TRBJ2-7. Germline V gene data show CDR1 as SQVTM and CDR2 as ANQGSEA. CDR3 length: 13 residues. CDR3 sequence: CSVSGQGSYEQYF. In DNA form, the CDR3 reads TGCAGCGTTTCGGGACAGGGTTCCTACGAGCAGTACTTC.

The chain is built from TRBV9 and TRBJ2-1; 14 bases are a match to TRBD2. The CDR3 runs to 19 residues. Per the germline V gene, CDR1 is SGDLS and CDR2 is YYNGEE. V gave up 0 bases and J gave up 6 bases; unmatched junction bases: 11. This CDR3 is CASSVGSGGLAGAPNEQFF. The DNA for the CDR3 is TGTGCCAGCAGCGTAGGATCGGGGGGACTAGCGGGAGCCCCCAATGAGCAGTTCTTC.

This clone was counted only a few times. This chain connects TRBV19 to TRBJ1-2; D ambiguous. V lost 5 bases and J 0 bases, leaving 10 bases between the germline ends. CDR1 LNHDA and CDR2 SQIVND come from the germline V gene (reference sequence). The CDR3 spans 14 residues. The CDR3: CASSEAEPNYGYTF. The CDR3, as DNA: TGTGCCAGTAGTGAGGCGGAACCTAACTATGGCTACACCTTC.

The chain has TRBV10-3 and TRBJ2-7, with TRBD1 as a possible D gene (5 bases). In germline, CDR1 is ENHRY, CDR2 SYGVKD. Trimming removed 7 bases from V and 3 bases from J, with 13 bases in between. The CDR3 sequence is 13 residues long. The CDR3 loop reads CAITESGNYEQYF. In DNA form, the CDR3 reads TGTGCCATCACTGAATCAGGGAACTACGAGCAGTACTTC.